Presented here are 30 T cell receptor beta chains from one specimen sequenced in a study of cytomegalovirus exposure and HLA in healthy donors. Amplification used 60 Vbeta primers and 13 Jbeta primers. Profiled with immunoSEQ multiplex PCR; TCRdb holds only in-frame clones, not every one. The sample shows under 200,000 clones, roughly four fifths of them seen only once. The source material was PBMCs. The receptor source for this set is a young man in good health and CMV-seronegative.

The chain uses TRBV19 and TRBJ2-7, with D possibly matching TRBD2 (5 bases). The CDR3 length is 13 residues. Germline CDR1 LNHDA, CDR2 SQIVND (reference sequence). The V end was cut by 4 bases, the J end by 2 bases, with 9 bases between. CDR3 amino acids: CASSSGYTYEQYF. The CDR3 region has the DNA TGTGCCAGTAGTAGCGGGTATACCTACGAGCAGTACTTC.

V is TRBV7-9 and J is TRBJ2-7; TRBD1 matches 7 bases. This CDR3 has 15 residues. The junction had 9 bases not matched to a gene; V was cut back by 5 bases and J by 2 bases. The germline CDR1 and CDR2 sequences are SEHNR and FQNEAQ (reference sequence). The CDR3 nucleotides are TGTGCCAGCAGCGACGGACAGGCGAACGCCTACGAGCAGTACTTC. Translated: CASSDGQANAYEQYF.

This clone was found once. The chain joins TRBV7-9 to TRBJ1-2, with D maybe TRBD1 (6 bases). Trimming cost V 4 bases and J 6 bases, with 12 bases left between them. The CDR3 consists of 13 residues. Germline CDR1 reads SEHNR; CDR2 reads FQNEAQ (reference sequence). CDR3 region: CASSSGHPHGYTF. As DNA, the CDR3 is TGTGCCAGCAGCTCGGGACATCCGCATGGCTACACCTTC.

The chain employs TRBV7-8 and TRBJ2-3; possible D gene TRBD2, 5 bases. The CDR3 spans 12 residues. The germline gives CDR1 SGHVS, CDR2 FQNEAQ. The ends were cut back, 7 bases at V and 2 bases at J, with 7 bases in the middle. The CDR3: CASTRDTDTQYF. The CDR3 region has the DNA TGTGCCAGCACACGGGACACAGATACGCAGTATTTT.

V gene TRBV10-1 combines with J gene TRBJ2-1, with D possibly being TRBD2 (5 bases). There are 14 residues in the CDR3. Trimming took off 5 bases at V and 5 bases at J, with 13 bases between the two ends. Germline CDR1 WNHNN, CDR2 SYGVQD (reference sequence). The CDR3 nucleotides are TGCGCCAGCAGTAATGGACTGTCGGACAATGAGCAGTTCTTC. Amino acids: CASSNGLSDNEQFF.

The J gene is TRBJ1-1, the V gene TRBV6-1; D remains ambiguous. Germline V CDR1 and CDR2: MNHNS, SASEGT. Trimming took 6 bases from V and 7 from J, leaving 12 bases between them. This CDR3 has 12 amino acids. CDR3 in amino acids: CASRSSQYEAFF. CDR3 DNA: TGTGCCAGCAGGAGCTCACAGTATGAAGCTTTCTTT.

The V gene is TRBV7-6, the J gene TRBJ2-3; D remains unclear. The V gene lost 1 base and the J gene lost 4 bases, with 6 bases spanning the gap. In germline, CDR1 is SGHVS, CDR2 FNYEAQ. The CDR3 is 13 residues long. Written as DNA, the CDR3 is TGTGCCAGCAGCTTAGTGAGGTCAGATACGCAGTATTTT. Encoded protein: CASSLVRSDTQYF.

The chain couples TRBV6-6 to TRBJ1-1, with D possibly matching TRBD1 (6 bases). Germline V CDR1 and CDR2: MNHNY, SVGAGI (reference sequence). V lost 6 bases, J lost 1 base, and 15 bases lay in between. The CDR3 runs to 15 residues. Here the CDR3 DNA reads TGTGCCAGCAGCCAAGGACAGTTAGCGAACACTGAAGCTTTCTTT. Protein product: CASSQGQLANTEAFF.

This clone has just a few counts. The CDR3 loop is CASSFSGSYEQYF. In DNA form, the CDR3 reads TGTGCCAGCAGTTTCAGTGGGAGCTACGAGCAGTACTTC. The chain recombines TRBV28 with TRBJ2-7; the D gene is possibly TRBD2 (5 bases). Looked up from germline, CDR1 is MDHEN and CDR2 is SYDVKM. The V gene lost 3 bases and the J gene lost 3 bases, with 9 bases spanning the gap. The CDR3 covers 13 residues.

The J gene is TRBJ1-1, the V gene TRBV28, with D possibly TRBD1 on 6 matching bases. This CDR3 comprises 14 residues. V lost 6 bases and J lost 1, with 12 bases in between. From germline, CDR1 is MDHEN and CDR2 SYDVKM. CDR3 coding DNA: TGTGCCAGCAGAGGGGGGGGGACGAACACTGAAGCTTTCTTT. Translated: CASRGGGTNTEAFF.

The J gene is TRBJ2-1, the V gene TRBV7-2, with 7 bases fitting TRBD1. Germline V lookup: CDR1 SGHTA, CDR2 FQGNSA. The CDR3 has 13 residues. V dropped 8 bases and J dropped 8; count of bases not matched to a gene: 9. CDR3 coding DNA: TGTGCCAGCTCCCCTATTACAGGGGATGAGCAGTTCTTC. It specifies CASSPITGDEQFF.

The chain couples TRBV5-1 to TRBJ2-3, with D possibly being TRBD1 (6 bases). Trimming left V 0 bases short and J 1 base short, with 9 bases between. Looked up from germline, CDR1 is SGHRS and CDR2 is YFSETQ. The CDR3 runs 15 residues. The CDR3 protein is CASSLDRVGTDTQYF. As DNA, the CDR3 is TGCGCCAGCAGCTTGGACAGGGTCGGCACAGATACGCAGTATTTT.

The count of this clone is one. The chain combines TRBV7-9 with TRBJ2-7, with 9 bases fitting TRBD1. The CDR3 contains 15 residues. Germline V gives CDR1 SEHNR, CDR2 FQNEAQ (reference sequence). The junction had 7 bases not matched to a gene; V was cut back by 4 bases and J by 3 bases. The CDR3, as DNA: TGTGCCAGCAGCTCCCCCCGGGACAGGGACTACGAGCAGTACTTC. The encoded protein is CASSSPRDRDYEQYF.

V and J are TRBV30 and TRBJ1-1; TRBD1 might be the D (5 bases). Trimming pared 4 bases from V and 4 bases from J, leaving 7 bases between. Germline V gene lookup returns CDR1 GTSNPN and CDR2 SVGIG (reference sequence). The CDR3 runs to 11 residues. The DNA for the CDR3 is TGTGCCTGGACAGGGTTCACTGAAGCTTTCTTT. It translates to CAWTGFTEAFF.

The chain recombines TRBV18 with TRBJ2-7; 7 nucleotides align to TRBD1. V trimming: 3 bases; J trimming: 2 bases; junction bases outside the gene matches: 4. Per the germline V gene, CDR1 is KGHSH and CDR2 is LQKENI. This CDR3 is built from 14 residues. The CDR3 protein is CASSPTGNPYEQYF. The CDR3 DNA reads TGTGCCAGCTCACCGACAGGGAACCCCTACGAGCAGTACTTC.

The chain carries TRBV4-1 and TRBJ2-3; possibly TRBD2 for D (7 bases). V lost 7 bases and J lost 2, with 25 bases in between. Germline-derived CDR1 and CDR2 are MGHRA and YSYEKL. This CDR3 comprises 18 residues. In DNA, the CDR3 is TGCGCCAGCAATGGACTTGTTTCGGGGGAGGGGGACACAGATACGCAGTATTTT. It specifies CASNGLVSGEGDTDTQYF.

The rearrangement uses TRBV19 and TRBJ1-5; TRBD1 aligns across 7 bases. CDR1 is LNHDA and CDR2 is SQIVND in the germline V gene (reference sequence). V lost 6 bases, J lost 4 bases, and 12 bases stayed unmatched. The CDR3 totals 16 residues. The CDR3 is CASSPRHTGVNQPQHF. Here the CDR3 DNA reads TGTGCCAGTAGCCCGCGCCATACAGGGGTGAATCAGCCCCAGCATTTT.

The chain uses TRBV7-9 and TRBJ2-2; 7 bases are a match to TRBD1. Germline CDR1 and CDR2: SEHNR and FQNEAQ (reference sequence). The length of the CDR3 is 14 residues. The ends lost 5 bases at V and 3 bases at J; junction bases unmatched: 3. CDR3 sequence: CASSHTGDTGELFF. CDR3 nucleotide sequence: TGTGCCAGCAGCCACACAGGGGACACCGGGGAGCTGTTTTTT.

This chain uses TRBV21-1 with TRBJ1-5; the D call of TRBD1 is as the table states it, not checked on the DNA. TRBV21-1 is a recognized pseudogene. The CDR3 covers 14 residues. The CDR3 DNA follows: TGTGCCAGCAGCTCTCAGGGGCCTGGTCAGCCCCAGCATTTT. Translated, it gives CASSSQGPGQPQHF.

This chain joins TRBV28 and TRBJ1-5; unclear D gene. The CDR3 has 15 residues. Trimming left V 2 bases short and J 4 bases short, with 12 bases between. The V gene's germline CDR1 is MDHEN and CDR2 SYDVKM. CDR3 DNA: TGTGCCAGCAGTTTAGACGCAGGCAGAAATCAGCCCCAGCATTTT. It encodes CASSLDAGRNQPQHF.

Here the CDR3 DNA reads TGCAGCGTTGAAGATCAGGCAGGGATTTATGGCTACACCTTC. Encoded protein: CSVEDQAGIYGYTF. The gene calls are TRBV29-1 and TRBJ1-2; D is perhaps TRBD1 (5 bases). The germline V gene encodes CDR1 SQVTM and CDR2 ANQGSEA. The CDR3 has 14 residues. The germline V and J ends were trimmed by 0 bases and 5 bases, with 13 bases remaining between them.

This clone was observed a few times. The chain is built from TRBV7-8 and TRBJ2-3; 13 bases match TRBD2. Trimming cost V 5 bases and J 5 bases; bases outside gene matches: 16. From germline, CDR1 is SGHVS and CDR2 FQNEAQ. This CDR3 has 19 residues. The CDR3 loop reads CASSPSWTSGSLNLDTQYF. The CDR3 bases are TGTGCCAGCAGCCCGAGCTGGACTAGCGGGAGCCTCAACCTAGATACGCAGTATTTT.

V is TRBV5-6 and J is TRBJ2-7; tentatively, D is TRBD1 (6 bases). The V gene's germline CDR1 is SGHDT and CDR2 YYEEEE. V was shortened by 4 bases and J by 6 bases, with 8 bases between the two germline ends. This CDR3 region has 11 residues. CDR3 region: CASSIQGEQYF. CDR3 nucleotides: TGTGCCAGCAGCATACAGGGCGAGCAGTACTTC. The entire variable domain, with the rest obtained from reference TRBV5-6 and TRBJ2-7, is as follows: DAGVTQSPTHLIKTRGQQVTLRCSPKSGHDTVSWYQQALGQGPQFIFQYYEEEERQRGNFPDRFSGHQFPNYSSELNVNALLLGDSALYLCASSIQGEQYFGPGTRLTVT.

The chain has TRBV13 and TRBJ1-5; a possible D gene is TRBD1 (6 bases). The V gene's germline CDR1 is PRHDT and CDR2 FYEKMQ (reference sequence). V lost 4 bases and J 6 bases, leaving 16 bases between the germline ends. The CDR3 extends over 15 amino acids. The CDR3 is CASSYREGDSQPQHF. The CDR3 DNA sequence: TGTGCCAGCAGCTACAGGGAGGGGGACTCTCAGCCCCAGCATTTT. The full variable domain, with the rest looked up from reference TRBV13 and TRBJ1-5, is AAGVIQSPRHLIKEKRETATLKCYPIPRHDTVYWYQQGPGQDPQFLISFYEKMQSDKGSIPDRFSAQQFSDYHSELNMSSLELGDSALYFCASSYREGDSQPQHFGDGTRLSIL.

With regard to this clone: Without the conserved terminal phenylalanine or tryptophan, this CDR3 likely stems from a read error. The chain employs TRBV5-1 and TRBJ2-7, with a tentative D call TRBD1 (6 bases). Germline V lookup: CDR1 SGHRS, CDR2 YFSETQ. CDR3 size: 16 residues. The DNA of the CDR3 is TGCGCGTCGCTCGGAACGTCTGGGGGCAGGGGCTACGAGCAGTACCTC. Protein sequence: CASLGTSGGRGYEQYL.

This chain connects TRBV5-1 to TRBJ2-5; TRBD1 aligns across 9 bases. Unmatched junction bases numbered 10, after V lost 0 bases and J lost 1 base. This CDR3 spans 18 amino acids. CDR1 and CDR2 from the germline V gene are SGHRS and YFSETQ. CDR3 sequence reads: CASSLGQGVLLIQETQYF. The CDR3 DNA reads TGCGCCAGCAGCTTGGGACAGGGGGTGCTTTTGATCCAAGAGACCCAGTACTTC.

This clone was detected only a few times. The chain links TRBV7-8 to TRBJ2-7; D unclear. In germline, CDR1 is SGHVS, CDR2 FQNEAQ. V lost 5 bases and J 2 bases, leaving 4 bases between the germline ends. The length of the CDR3 is 11 residues. Here the CDR3 DNA reads TGTGCCAGCAGCGCAGCCTACGAGCAGTACTTC. This sequence encodes CASSAAYEQYF.

The V gene is TRBV5-1, the J gene TRBJ2-3; D might be TRBD1 (6 bases). Trimming shortened V by 4 bases and J by 1 base, and 13 bases separated the two germline ends. CDR3 size: 15 residues. CDR1 and CDR2 from the germline V gene are SGHRS and YFSETQ. CDR3 DNA: TGCGCCAGCAGCGGGGATGGACAGCGCACAGATACGCAGTATTTT. It yields the protein CASSGDGQRTDTQYF.

This chain connects TRBV4-1 to TRBJ1-1; 7 bases line up with TRBD1. The germline gives CDR1 MGHRA, CDR2 YSYEKL. With 6 bases clipped from V and 1 base from J, the junction kept 8 bases outside the gene matches. There are 15 residues in the CDR3. CDR3 nucleotides: TGCGCCAGCAGGAGACAGGGACCGGAGAACACTGAAGCTTTCTTT. Translating gives CASRRQGPENTEAFF.

V is TRBV5-1 and J is TRBJ2-5; TRBD2 aligns across 7 bases. The CDR3 is made up of 15 amino acids. V trimming: 4 bases; J trimming: 4 bases; junction bases outside the gene matches: 10. CDR1 and CDR2 from the germline V gene are SGHRS and YFSETQ. The CDR3 sequence: CASSGTDGGRETQYF. The CDR3 region has the DNA TGCGCCAGCAGCGGGACGGACGGGGGGAGAGAGACCCAGTACTTC.